This is a list of T cell receptor beta chains from one sample in a study of human T cells and chemical hapten exposure. One entry per CDR3 protein results from TCRdb running MiXCR on the RACE reads. This table holds some 350,000 distinct CDR3 sequences, about 6.3% found once. Source: whole blood, taken in connection with sensitization to the hapten diphenylcyclopropenone (DPC). These receptors all stem from a woman under 30 with alopecia areata. Some clones in this sample may be carry-over from other donors' samples. Both conserved end residues are part of each CDR3. A D gene is named only where the DNA matches it firmly. Clone size, where shown, is once, few, many, or a class for clones that have expanded.

>TRBV12-3/TRBV12-4|TRBJ1-5|15|TRBD1|-
TGTGCCAGCAGTCCCCAGGGACAGGGTAATCAGCCCCAGCATTTT
CASSPQGQGNQPQHF
>TRBV6-2/TRBV6-3|TRBJ2-3|16|TRBD2|few
TGTGCCAGCAGTTACGGGGCGGGGGATAGCACAGATACGCAGTATTTT
CASSYGAGDSTDTQYF
>TRBV6-5|TRBJ1-3|15|TRBD1|many
TGTGCCAGCAGACGTGACAGGGGTTCTGGAAACACCATATATTTT
CASRRDRGSGNTIYF
>TRBV18|TRBJ1-2|15|TRBD1|few
TGTGCCAGCTCACGTGGGGACAGGGTCGCCTATGGCTACACCTTC
CASSRGDRVAYGYTF
>TRBV7-6|TRBJ2-1|17|TRBD2|many
TGTGCCAGCAGCTTAGTGGGCACTAGCGGGGGGGGCGATGAGCAGTTCTTC
CASSLVGTSGGGDEQFF
>TRBV6-5|TRBJ1-4|14|-|-
TGTGCCAGCAGGCCCGTGGGGCAGAATGAAAAACTGTTTTTT
CASRPVGQNEKLFF
>TRBV4-2|TRBJ2-7|13|-|many
TGTGCCAGCAGCCTCAACAGGGGCGGGGTGCAGTACTTC
CASSLNRGGVQYF
>TRBV20-1|TRBJ1-1|14|-|many
TGCAGTGCTAGAGTCGGTTCGGAGAACACTGAAGCTTTCTTT
CSARVGSENTEAFF
>TRBV20-1|TRBJ1-2|10|-|few
TGCAGTGCTCCCCACTATGGCTACACCTTC
CSAPHYGYTF
>TRBV12-3/TRBV12-4|TRBJ1-2|14|-|few
TGTGCCAGCAGTTTAGCGCCAGGGAGGTATGGCTACACCTTC
CASSLAPGRYGYTF
>TRBV9|TRBJ1-6|15|-|few
TGTGCCAGCAGCGCTGAAACAGGGTTACAGTCACCCCTCCACTTT
CASSAETGLQSPLHF
>TRBV7-2|TRBJ1-4|13|-|many
TGTGCCAGCAGCTTATCCCTGGGTGAAAAACTGTTTTTT
CASSLSLGEKLFF
>TRBV3-1|TRBJ1-6|14|-|few
TGTGCCAGCAGCCAAGTGGTGGACGGATCACCCCTCCACTTT
CASSQVVDGSPLHF
>TRBV7-9|TRBJ2-2|17|TRBD1|few
TGTGCCAGCAGCCTCGGTTGGGGACAGGTACACACCGGGGAGCTGTTTTTT
CASSLGWGQVHTGELFF
>TRBV5-1|TRBJ2-3|15|TRBD2|many
TGCGCCAGCAGCAGAGGAGCGGGGGGGCTGAATACGCAGTATTTT
CASSRGAGGLNTQYF
>TRBV5-1|TRBJ2-7|15|-|few
TGCGCCAGCAGCTGGAGGGCCTCCGGAGGTTACGAGCAGTACTTC
CASSWRASGGYEQYF
>TRBV7-3|TRBJ1-6|15|TRBD1|-
TGTGCCAGCAGCTTAACCGTGCAGGGGGCTTCACCCCTCCACTTT
CASSLTVQGASPLHF
>TRBV5-5|TRBJ2-7|17|TRBD2|few
TGTGCCAGCAGCTTTGTCGGGACTAGCGGGGGAACTGACGAGCAGTACTTC
CASSFVGTSGGTDEQYF
>TRBV7-6|TRBJ2-2|16|TRBD2|-
TGTGCCAGCAGCTCACTAGCGGGGCCAAACACCGGGGAGCTGTTTTTT
CASSSLAGPNTGELFF
>TRBV7-9|TRBJ2-5|15|TRBD1|-
TGTGCCAGCAGCACCGGGACAGGGGGCGCGGAGACCCAGTACTTC
CASSTGTGGAETQYF
>TRBV14|TRBJ2-2|14|TRBD1|few
TGTGCCAGTCGGGACAGTGGATTCACCGGGGAGCTGTTTTTT
CASRDSGFTGELFF
>TRBV29-1|TRBJ2-2|13|-|many
TGCAGCGTTGCCGACGGGGTGGACGGGGAGCTGTTTTTT
CSVADGVDGELFF
>TRBV6-6|TRBJ1-5|15|-|many
TGTGCCAGCACCCTTGGGGGGCTTGGCAATCAGCCCCAGCATTTT
CASTLGGLGNQPQHF
>TRBV3-1|TRBJ2-5|13|-|-
TGTGCCAGCAGCCAAGGACAGCCGGTGACCCAGTACTTC
CASSQGQPVTQYF
>TRBV20-1|TRBJ2-1|12|-|few
TGCAGTGCTAGTTCGGCGGCCAATGAGCAGTTCTTC
CSASSAANEQFF
>TRBV28|TRBJ2-7|13|TRBD1|many
TGTGCCAGCACACCCCAGACAGGGGGGGAGCAGTACTTC
CASTPQTGGEQYF
>TRBV29-1|TRBJ2-3|13|-|few
TGCAGCGTTGAGGCCGGGGGCCCAGATACGCAGTATTTT
CSVEAGGPDTQYF
>TRBV12-3/TRBV12-4|TRBJ1-3|11|-|few
TGTGCCAGCGGGTTTTTGAACACCATATATTTT
CASGFLNTIYF
>TRBV5-6|TRBJ1-1|14|TRBD1|many
TGTGCCAGCAGTTTTTCGACAGGGCGATATGAAGCTTTCTTT
CASSFSTGRYEAFF
>TRBV27|TRBJ1-1|13|-|many
TGTGCCAGCTGGTCCGGATCGAACACTGAAGCTTTCTTT
CASWSGSNTEAFF
>TRBV11-2|TRBJ2-7|14|-|-
TGTGCCAGCAGCTTAGCGATAGGCACCTACGAGCAGTACTTC
CASSLAIGTYEQYF
>TRBV9|TRBJ2-7|15|-|-
TGTGCCAGCAGCCGAGACTGGGGACATCTATACGAGCAGTACTTC
CASSRDWGHLYEQYF
>TRBV20-1|TRBJ2-7|16|-|-
TGCAGTGCGAGGAGACGGGACTCCCGAAGAATTTACGAGCAGTACTTC
CSARRRDSRRIYEQYF
>TRBV6-2/TRBV6-3|TRBJ2-3|15|-|many
TGTGCCAGCAGAAGGGGGGGAACCGACACAGATACGCAGTATTTT
CASRRGGTDTDTQYF
>TRBV25-1|TRBJ2-5|14|-|-
TGTGCCAGCAGTGAATACCTAAACCAAGAGACCCAGTACTTC
CASSEYLNQETQYF
>TRBV5-5|TRBJ2-1|15|-|few
TGTGCCAGCAGCTTGGTGCAAACTAGCTACAATGAGCAGTTCTTC
CASSLVQTSYNEQFF
>TRBV6-2/TRBV6-3|TRBJ2-2|15|-|few
TGTGCCAGCAGTTCCTGGCAGGGGAGTACCGGGGAGCTGTTTTTT
CASSSWQGSTGELFF
>TRBV7-3|TRBJ1-1|16|TRBD1|many
TGTGCCAGCAGCCCAGCAGGGGGGCAACCGAACACTGAAGCTTTCTTT
CASSPAGGQPNTEAFF
>TRBV6-1|TRBJ1-3|15|TRBD1|many
TGTGCCAGCAGTGTGGACAGGGAGAGTGGAAACACCATATATTTT
CASSVDRESGNTIYF
>TRBV6-1|TRBJ2-1|14|-|few
TGTGCCAGCAGCCCGGGACGGCCCTACAATGAGCAGTTCTTC
CASSPGRPYNEQFF
>TRBV11-2|TRBJ1-1|12|-|many
TGTGCCAGCAGCTTGGGAGGGGGAACTGCTTTCTTT
CASSLGGGTAFF
>TRBV25-1|TRBJ1-2|14|-|many
TGTGCCAGCAGTGAACTCAGCCTTAACTATGGCTACACCTTC
CASSELSLNYGYTF
>TRBV7-6|TRBJ1-1|17|-|-
TGTGCCAGCAGCCGAGGGCCATTCGGGGCCGCAAACACTGAAGCTTTCTTT
CASSRGPFGAANTEAFF
>TRBV12-3/TRBV12-4|TRBJ2-1|14|-|few
TGTGCCAGCAGTTTAGGTGGGTCCAATGGTGAGCAGTTCTTC
CASSLGGSNGEQFF
>TRBV27|TRBJ2-2|14|TRBD1|many
TGTGCCAGCAGTTGGACAGGGGGCACCGGGGAGCTGTTTTTT
CASSWTGGTGELFF
>TRBV7-6|TRBJ2-1|13|-|many
TGTGCCAGCAGCTTAGGAGGCCCAGGTGAGCAGTTCTTC
CASSLGGPGEQFF